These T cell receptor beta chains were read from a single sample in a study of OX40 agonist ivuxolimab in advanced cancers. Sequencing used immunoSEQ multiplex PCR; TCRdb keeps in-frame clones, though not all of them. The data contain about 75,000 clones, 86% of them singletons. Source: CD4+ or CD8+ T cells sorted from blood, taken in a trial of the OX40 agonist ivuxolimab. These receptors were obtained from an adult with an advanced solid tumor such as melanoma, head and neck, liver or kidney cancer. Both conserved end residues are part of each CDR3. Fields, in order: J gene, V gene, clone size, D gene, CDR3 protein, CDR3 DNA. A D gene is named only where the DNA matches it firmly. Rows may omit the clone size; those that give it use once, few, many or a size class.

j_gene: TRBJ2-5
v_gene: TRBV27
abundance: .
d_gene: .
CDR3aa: CASSFKEGGTQYF
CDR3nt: TGTGCCAGCAGTTTCAAGGAGGGGGGGACCCAGTACTTC

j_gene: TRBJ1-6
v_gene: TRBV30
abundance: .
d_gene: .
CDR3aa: CAWSVNLGRNSPLHF
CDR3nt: TGTGCCTGGAGTGTTAATCTGGGGCGTAATTCACCCCTCCACTTT

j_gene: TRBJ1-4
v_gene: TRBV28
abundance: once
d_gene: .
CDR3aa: CASSLLGDEKLFF
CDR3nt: TGTGCCAGCAGCTTATTAGGGGATGAAAAACTGTTTTTT

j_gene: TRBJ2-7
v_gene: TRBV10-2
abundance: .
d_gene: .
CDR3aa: CASSEHAGFKKEQYF
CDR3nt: TGCGCCAGCAGTGAGCACGCAGGGTTTAAGAAGGAGCAGTACTTC

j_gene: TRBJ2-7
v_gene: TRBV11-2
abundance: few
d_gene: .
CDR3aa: CASSLRQYYEQYF
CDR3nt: TGTGCCAGCAGCCTCCGACAGTACTACGAGCAGTACTTC

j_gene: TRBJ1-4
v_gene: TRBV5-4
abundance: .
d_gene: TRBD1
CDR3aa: CASSTRGQGYGKLFF
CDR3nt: TGTGCCAGCAGCACACGAGGACAGGGTTACGGAAAACTGTTTTTT

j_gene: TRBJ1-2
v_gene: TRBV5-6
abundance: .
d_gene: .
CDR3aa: CASSLAFWGTDYVYTF
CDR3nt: TGTGCCAGCAGCTTGGCCTTTTGGGGGACGGATTATGTCTACACCTTC

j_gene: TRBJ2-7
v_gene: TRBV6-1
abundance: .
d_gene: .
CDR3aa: CASRGRGEQYF
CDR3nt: TGTGCCAGTAGGGGAAGAGGCGAGCAGTACTTC

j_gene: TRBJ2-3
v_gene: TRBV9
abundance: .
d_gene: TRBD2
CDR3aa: CASSVESDRGGRRTDTQYF
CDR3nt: TGTGCCAGCAGCGTAGAGTCCGACCGGGGGGGACGGCGCACAGATACGCAGTATTTT

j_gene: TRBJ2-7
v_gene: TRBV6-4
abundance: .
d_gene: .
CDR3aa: CASSDRLALSGEQYF
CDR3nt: TGTGCCAGCAGTGACAGGCTAGCACTTTCGGGGGAGCAGTACTTC

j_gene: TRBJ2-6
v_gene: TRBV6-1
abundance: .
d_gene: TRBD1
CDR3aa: CASSESPTGISGANVLTF
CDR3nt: TGTGCCAGCAGTGAATCCCCGACAGGGATCTCTGGGGCCAACGTCCTGACTTTC

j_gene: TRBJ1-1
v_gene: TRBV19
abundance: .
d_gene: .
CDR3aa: CASSTLQNTEAFF
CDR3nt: TGTGCCAGTAGTACCCTACAGAACACTGAAGCTTTCTTT

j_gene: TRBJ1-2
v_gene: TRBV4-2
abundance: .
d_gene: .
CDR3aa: CASSQDPQALRGYTF
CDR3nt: TGTGCCAGCAGCCAAGATCCACAAGCCTTGAGGGGCTACACCTTC

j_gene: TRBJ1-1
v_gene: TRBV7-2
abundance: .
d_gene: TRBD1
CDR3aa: CASSFRGGQGAEAFF
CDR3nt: TGTGCCAGCAGCTTTAGAGGGGGACAGGGCGCTGAAGCTTTCTTT

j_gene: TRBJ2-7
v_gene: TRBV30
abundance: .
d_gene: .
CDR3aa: CAWSFPGLSVYEQYF
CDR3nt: TGTGCCTGGAGTTTTCCGGGACTTAGCGTATACGAGCAGTACTTC

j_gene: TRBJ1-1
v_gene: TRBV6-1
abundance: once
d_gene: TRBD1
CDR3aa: CASSGQGRTEAFF
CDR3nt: TGTGCCAGCAGTGGACAGGGAAGGACTGAAGCTTTCTTT